Listed below are T cell receptor beta chains from one sample, sequenced in a study of shared clonotypes between healthy human individuals. Profiling relied on immunoSEQ multiplex PCR, and the TCRdb table lists in-frame clones only, not all of them. The sample has about 1 million clones; 70% to 80% are singletons. Sequenced sample: memory CD4+ T cells sorted from blood. All receptors derive from a man younger than 30 in good health. Both conserved end residues are trimmed from each CDR3. Fields, in order: J gene, V gene, CDR3 protein.

TRBJ1-1 TRBV6-1 ASSESTGINTEAF
TRBJ2-7 TRBV7-2 ASSLISYEQY
TRBJ1-4 TRBV25-1 ASSDPGQGRGEKLF
TRBJ1-2 TRBV6-1 ASSEGGTFSYGYT
NA TRBV2 ASGQGYLSYEQY
NA TRBV11-2 ASRDRSYEQY
TRBJ2-3 TRBV7-9 ASSSPGPWTSGNTDTQY
TRBJ2-3 TRBV9 ASSVVEGRPTDTQY
TRBJ1-1 TRBV10-3 AISDRGNTEAF
TRBJ2-7 TRBV7-2 ASSYLQGYTYEQY
TRBJ1-6 TRBV2 ASSEATGRNNSPLH
TRBJ2-1 TRBV29-1 SATRTRGGDEQF
TRBJ2-2 TRBV9 ASSVTSENTGELF